The present T cell receptor (beta chain) was sequenced within a study of cytomegalovirus exposure and HLA in healthy donors. Across the whole study: Per a later analysis, the 550 to 850 first-cohort and 95 to 150 validation repertoires shared one platform. Study-wide results and limits: Three of the chains that were CMV-associated were confirmed in vitro to be specific for CMV antigens. Cytomegalovirus association was assigned to more than 150 TCR beta chains.

V lost 3 bases and J 0 bases, leaving 11 bases between the germline ends. Germline V gives CDR1 KGHSH, CDR2 LQKENI. The CDR3 consists of 15 residues. Remarks on this clone: Its antigen is still unknown.

The table came from immunoSEQ multiplex PCR; TCRdb's copy has only in-frame clones and leaves some out. The sample yields some 170,000 clones, approximately 90% seen once. This chain joins TRBV18 and TRBJ1-1; maybe TRBD1 (5 bases). This sequence originates from a woman aged 25 to 45 in good health and CMV-seronegative. The sequenced material came from PBMCs. DNA of the CDR3: TGTGCCAGCTCACCCCTCGACAGCATGAACACTGAAGCTTTCTTT. As protein: CASSPLDSMNTEAFF.